This TCR beta chain was found in a study of cytomegalovirus exposure and HLA in healthy donors. Amplification used 60 Vbeta primers and 13 Jbeta primers. Libraries were prepared by immunoSEQ multiplex PCR; TCRdb keeps only in-frame clonotypes and omits some of them. The table includes fewer than 250,000 clones, more than 75% detected once. Germline CDR1 MGHDK, CDR2 SYGVNS. The CDR3 covers 12 residues. The V and J ends lost 8 bases and 15 bases, in that order; junction bases with no gene match: 6. Sample: PBMCs. The chain uses TRBV25-1 and TRBJ2-1; 14 nucleotides agree with TRBD2. The origin of this receptor is a man aged 40-55 years in good health and CMV-seropositive. The CDR3 DNA sequence: TGTGCCAGCGAGGGACTAGCGGGAGTCGCGTTCTTC. Amino acids: CASEGLAGVAFF.